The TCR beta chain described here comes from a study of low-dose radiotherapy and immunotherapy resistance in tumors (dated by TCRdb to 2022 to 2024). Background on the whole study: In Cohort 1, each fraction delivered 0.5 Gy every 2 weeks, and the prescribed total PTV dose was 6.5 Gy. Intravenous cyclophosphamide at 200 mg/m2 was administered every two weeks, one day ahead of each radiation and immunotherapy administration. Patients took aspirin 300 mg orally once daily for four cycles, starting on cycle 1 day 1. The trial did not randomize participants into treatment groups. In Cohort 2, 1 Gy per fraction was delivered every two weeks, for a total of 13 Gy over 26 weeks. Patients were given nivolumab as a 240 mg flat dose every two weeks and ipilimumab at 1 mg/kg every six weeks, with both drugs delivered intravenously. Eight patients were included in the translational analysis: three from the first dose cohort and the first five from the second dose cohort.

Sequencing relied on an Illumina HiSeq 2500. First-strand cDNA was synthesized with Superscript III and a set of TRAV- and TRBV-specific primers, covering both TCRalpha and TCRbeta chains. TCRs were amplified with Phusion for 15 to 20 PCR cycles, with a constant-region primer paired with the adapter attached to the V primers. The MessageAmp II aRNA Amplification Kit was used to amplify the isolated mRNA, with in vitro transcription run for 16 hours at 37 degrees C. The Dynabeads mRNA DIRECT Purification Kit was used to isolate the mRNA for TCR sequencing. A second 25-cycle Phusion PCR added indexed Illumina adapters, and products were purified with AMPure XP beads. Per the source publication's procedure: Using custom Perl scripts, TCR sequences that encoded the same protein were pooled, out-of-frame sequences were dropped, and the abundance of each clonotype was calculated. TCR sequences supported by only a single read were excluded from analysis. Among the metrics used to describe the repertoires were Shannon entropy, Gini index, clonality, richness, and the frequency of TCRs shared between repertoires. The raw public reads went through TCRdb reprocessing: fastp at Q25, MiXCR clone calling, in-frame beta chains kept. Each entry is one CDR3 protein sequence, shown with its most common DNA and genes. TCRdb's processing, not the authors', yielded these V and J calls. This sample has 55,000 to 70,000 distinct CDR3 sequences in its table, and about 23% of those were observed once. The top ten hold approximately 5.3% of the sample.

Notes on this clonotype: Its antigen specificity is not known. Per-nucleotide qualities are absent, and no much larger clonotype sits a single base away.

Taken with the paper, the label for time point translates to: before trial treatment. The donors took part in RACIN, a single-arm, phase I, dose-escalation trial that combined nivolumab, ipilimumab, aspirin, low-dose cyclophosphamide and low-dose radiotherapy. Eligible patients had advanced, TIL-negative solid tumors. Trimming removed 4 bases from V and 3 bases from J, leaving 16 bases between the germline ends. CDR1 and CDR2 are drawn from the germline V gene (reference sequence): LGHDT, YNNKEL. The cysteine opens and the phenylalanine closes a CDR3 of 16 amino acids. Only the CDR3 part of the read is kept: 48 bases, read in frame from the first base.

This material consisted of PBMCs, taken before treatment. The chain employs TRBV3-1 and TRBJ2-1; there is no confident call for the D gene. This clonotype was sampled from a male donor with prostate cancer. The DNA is TGTGCCAGCAGCCGTACACAAGTGTACAGCTACAATGAGCAGTTCTTC. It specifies CASSRTQVYSYNEQFF.